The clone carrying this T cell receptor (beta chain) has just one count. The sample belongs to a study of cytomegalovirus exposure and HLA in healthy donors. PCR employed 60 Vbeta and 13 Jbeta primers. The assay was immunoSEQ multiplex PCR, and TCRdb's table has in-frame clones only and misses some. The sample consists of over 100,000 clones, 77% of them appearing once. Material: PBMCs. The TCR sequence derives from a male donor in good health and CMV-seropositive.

The DNA for the CDR3 is TGTGCCAGCAGTCTCAGGGGGGACGAGCAGTACTTC. Protein: CASSLRGDEQYF. The chain couples TRBV5-6 to TRBJ2-7; the D gene is possibly TRBD1 (7 bases). CDR1 and CDR2 (germline): SGHDT, YYEEEE. The ends were cut back, 5 bases at V and 5 bases at J, with 11 bases in the middle. The CDR3 has 12 amino acids. The whole variable domain, remainder taken from reference TRBV5-6 and TRBJ2-7, is DAGVTQSPTHLIKTRGQQVTLRCSPKSGHDTVSWYQQALGQGPQFIFQYYEEEERQRGNFPDRFSGHQFPNYSSELNVNALLLGDSALYLCASSLRGDEQYFGPGTRLTVT.